The next 22 T cell receptor beta chains were all read from a single sample in a study of shared T cell receptors in the human thymus. TCRdb's table, derived via immunoSEQ multiplex PCR, lists solely in-frame clones and lacks some. The table includes more than 550,000 clones, approximately 83% detected once. Another study also made use of these data, one on human thymus T cells.

The sample consisted of thymocytes. These TCRs come from a girl less than two years old with a congenital heart defect.

J is TRBJ1-1 and V is TRBV2, with D possibly being TRBD1 (6 bases). V lost 2 bases, J lost 1 base, and 11 bases lay in between. The CDR3 runs 15 residues. Germline loops: CDR1 SNHLY, CDR2 FYNNEI. As DNA, the CDR3 is TGTGCCAGCAGTGAAAGGGGGTTGGGGAACACTGAAGCTTTCTTT. Its translation: CASSERGLGNTEAFF.

As DNA, the CDR3 is TGCGCCAGCAGCTTGTCTATCGATGAGCAGTTCTTC. Its translation: CASSLSIDEQFF. This sequence joins TRBV5-1 and TRBJ2-1, with D unclear. V shed 1 base and J shed 8 bases, with 7 bases lying between them. Germline values: CDR1 SGHRS, CDR2 YFSETQ. This CDR3 is 12 amino acids long.

The rearrangement uses TRBV27 and TRBJ1-4, with D possibly matching TRBD1 (6 bases). The CDR3 has 17 residues. V shed 2 bases and J shed 8 bases, with 21 bases lying between them. Germline V lookup: CDR1 MNHEY, CDR2 SMNVEV (reference sequence). The CDR3 spells CASSLRGRGGRGEKLFF. The CDR3 DNA sequence: TGTGCCAGCAGTTTAAGGGGAAGGGGGGGGCGAGGGGAAAAACTGTTTTTT.

This chain uses TRBV7-2 with TRBJ2-5, with D possibly TRBD2 on 6 matching bases. Germline V lookup: CDR1 SGHTA, CDR2 FQGNSA. This CDR3 spans 17 amino acids. The V end was cut by 4 bases, the J end by 5 bases, with 23 bases between. Here the CDR3 reads CASSSHWRKAGGETQYF. CDR3 nucleotide sequence: TGTGCCAGCAGCTCGCACTGGAGAAAAGCCGGAGGGGAGACCCAGTACTTC.

J is TRBJ2-5 and V is TRBV14; maybe TRBD1 (6 bases). CDR1 and CDR2 from the germline V gene are SGHDN and FVKESK. This CDR3 is built from 17 residues. Trimming took 3 bases from V and 1 from J, leaving 18 bases between them. The CDR3 DNA follows: TGTGCCAGCAGCCATGATCAGGGGATTAGGCTCCAAGAGACCCAGTACTTC. Its protein product is CASSHDQGIRLQETQYF.

V usage is TRBV6-1 and J usage is TRBJ1-2; a weak D match, TRBD1 (6 bases). The CDR3 covers 17 residues. Germline V CDR1 and CDR2: MNHNS, SASEGT. Trimming took off 3 bases at V and 7 bases at J, with 24 bases between the two ends. CDR3 amino acids: CASSDERCPQGACGYTF. In nucleotides, the CDR3 is TGTGCCAGCAGTGATGAGCGTTGTCCACAGGGTGCTTGTGGCTACACCTTC.

This CDR3 is CASSKGLLPLMAEAFF. The CDR3 DNA reads as TGTGCCAGCAGCAAAGGACTACTTCCCTTAATGGCTGAAGCTTTCTTT. This chain joins TRBV14 and TRBJ1-1; D is undetermined. The germline V gene encodes CDR1 SGHDN and CDR2 FVKESK. There are 16 residues in the CDR3. The ends were cut back, 5 bases at V and 6 bases at J, with 22 bases in the middle.

The chain couples TRBV29-1 to TRBJ2-5, with 9 nucleotides matching TRBD1. The CDR3 is 13 residues long. J lost 4 bases, V lost 6 bases, and 6 bases had no gene match. CDR1 and CDR2 from the germline V gene are SQVTM and ANQGSEA. CDR3 in amino acids: CSVGGQGPETQYF. The CDR3 DNA sequence: TGCAGCGTCGGGGGACAGGGTCCAGAGACCCAGTACTTC.

Only a few counts were recorded for this clone. The chain has TRBV15 and TRBJ2-2; 10 nucleotides agree with TRBD1. V dropped 5 bases and J dropped 4; count of bases not matched to a gene: 4. CDR1 is LNHNV and CDR2 is YYDKDF in the germline V gene (reference sequence). The CDR3 is 15 residues long. In nucleotides, the CDR3 is TGTGCCACCAGCCGCGGACAGGGGGGCACCGGGGAGCTGTTTTTT. It specifies CATSRGQGGTGELFF.

The gene calls are TRBV5-5 and TRBJ1-5; D might be TRBD1 (5 bases). Trimming took off 2 bases at V and 0 bases at J, with 9 bases between the two ends. This CDR3 has 15 residues. From germline, CDR1 is SGHKS and CDR2 YYEKEE (reference sequence). The CDR3: CASSFKTDSNQPQHF. The DNA of the CDR3 is TGTGCCAGCAGCTTCAAGACAGATAGCAATCAGCCCCAGCATTTT.

The rearrangement joins TRBV7-2 to TRBJ1-5; D is possibly TRBD1 (5 bases). CDR3 length: 18 amino acids. Trimming removed 2 bases at V and 0 bases at J, with 17 bases between. Germline-derived CDR1 and CDR2 are SGHTA and FQGNSA. This CDR3 is CASSLLSATVRSNQPQHF. The DNA of the CDR3 is TGTGCCAGCAGCTTATTAAGTGCGACAGTTCGTAGCAATCAGCCCCAGCATTTT. The full variable domain, completed using reference TRBV7-2 and TRBJ1-5, is GAGVSQSPSNKVTEKGKDVELRCDPISGHTALYWYRQSLGQGLEFLIYFQGNSAPDKSGLPSDRFSAERTGGSVSTLTIQRTQQEDSAVYLCASSLLSATVRSNQPQHFGDGTRLSIL.

V and J are TRBV7-6 and TRBJ1-1, with D unclear. Per germline, CDR1 SGHVS and CDR2 FNYEAQ. The CDR3 has 10 amino acids. Trimming left V 5 bases short and J 10 bases short, with 8 bases between. The CDR3 reads CASSPTRAFF. The CDR3 DNA reads TGTGCCAGCAGCCCCACGCGAGCTTTCTTT.

This clone was recorded once. This chain links TRBV5-4 with TRBJ2-5; D is possibly TRBD2 (6 bases). This CDR3 region has 14 residues. V was pared by 1 base and J by 5 bases, with 12 bases between. Germline CDR1 is SGHNT and CDR2 is YYREEE (reference sequence). This chain's CDR3 is CASSLWRGGETQYF. The CDR3 bases are TGTGCCAGCAGCTTGTGGAGGGGAGGCGAGACCCAGTACTTC.

The J gene is TRBJ1-2, the V gene TRBV5-1; TRBD1 is a possible D gene (5 bases). V gave up 0 bases and J gave up 5 bases, with 17 bases separating them. Germline CDR1 SGHRS, CDR2 YFSETQ. The CDR3 covers 16 residues. The CDR3 is CASSLERQTYFYGYTF. CDR3 nucleotides: TGCGCCAGCAGCTTGGAGAGACAGACGTACTTTTATGGCTACACCTTC.

The chain is built from TRBV4-2 and TRBJ2-7; 8 bases map to TRBD2. The CDR3 is 18 residues long. The J segment lost 2 bases and the V segment lost 0 bases, leaving 12 bases of the junction unmatched. The germline V gene has CDR1 LGHNA and CDR2 YNFKEQ. The chain's CDR3 is CASSQDPGPLAGPYEQYF. The CDR3 DNA sequence: TGTGCCAGCAGCCAAGATCCTGGGCCGCTAGCGGGCCCCTACGAGCAGTACTTC.

The chain is built from TRBV4-3 and TRBJ1-3; 7 bases line up with TRBD1. V dropped 3 bases and J dropped 0; count of bases not matched to a gene: 5. The germline gives CDR1 LGHNA, CDR2 YSLEER. The CDR3 spans 16 residues. CDR3 loop: CASSHATGVSGNTIYF. The CDR3 bases are TGCGCCAGCAGCCACGCAACAGGGGTCTCTGGAAACACCATATATTTT.

The V call is TRBV10-3, the J call TRBJ2-7, with TRBD1 matching 7 bases. Germline V lookup: CDR1 ENHRY, CDR2 SYGVKD. The CDR3 totals 14 residues. V gave up 10 bases and J gave up 1 base; unmatched junction bases: 10. Written as DNA, the CDR3 is TGTGCCAGCAGACAGGGAATGAGATCCTACGAGCAGTACTTC. Translating it yields CASRQGMRSYEQYF.

The V call is TRBV10-2, the J call TRBJ1-5, with unresolved D. V was trimmed by 5 bases and J by 3 bases, leaving 17 bases between them. Germline V CDR1 and CDR2: WSHSY, SAAADI. The CDR3 contains 16 residues. The CDR3 loop is CASSPDNFSPNQPQHF. The CDR3 DNA sequence: TGCGCCAGCAGTCCAGACAATTTTAGTCCCAATCAGCCCCAGCATTTT.

V gene TRBV14 combines with J gene TRBJ2-3; D unclear. Trimming cost V 0 bases and J 0 bases, with 7 bases left between them. CDR1 and CDR2 (germline): SGHDN, FVKESK. This CDR3 spans 15 amino acids. The CDR3 DNA reads TGTGCCAGCAGCCAAGAGACGGGTAGCACAGATACGCAGTATTTT. This encodes CASSQETGSTDTQYF.

V gene TRBV7-3 combines with J gene TRBJ2-2, with D perhaps TRBD2 (6 bases). Germline CDR1 and CDR2: SGHTA and FQGTGA. Trimming left V 5 bases short and J 7 bases short, with 17 bases between. This CDR3 is 15 amino acids long. CDR3 in amino acids: CASSPPGGGDGELFF. The CDR3 DNA reads TGTGCCAGCAGCCCCCCGGGCGGAGGGGACGGGGAGCTGTTTTTT.

V gene TRBV6-1 combines with J gene TRBJ1-2; 8 nucleotides match TRBD1. V lost 5 bases and J lost 3; bases outside the gene matches: 2. The CDR3 is made up of 13 amino acids. Germline V gives CDR1 MNHNS, CDR2 SASEGT. CDR3 nucleotides: TGTGCCAGCAGTTCAGGGGGCGACTATGGCTACACCTTC. Its translation: CASSSGGDYGYTF.

This clone has only one observation. CDR3 amino acids: CASRFSPRGGRTDIQYF. Written as DNA, the CDR3 is TGTGCAAGTCGCTTTTCCCCACGGGGGGGCCGTACTGACATTCAGTACTTC. This rearrangement joins TRBV12-2 to TRBJ2-4; TRBD2, the table's D call, lacks a check against the DNA. TRBV12-2 is a pseudogene locus. The length of the CDR3 is 17 residues.